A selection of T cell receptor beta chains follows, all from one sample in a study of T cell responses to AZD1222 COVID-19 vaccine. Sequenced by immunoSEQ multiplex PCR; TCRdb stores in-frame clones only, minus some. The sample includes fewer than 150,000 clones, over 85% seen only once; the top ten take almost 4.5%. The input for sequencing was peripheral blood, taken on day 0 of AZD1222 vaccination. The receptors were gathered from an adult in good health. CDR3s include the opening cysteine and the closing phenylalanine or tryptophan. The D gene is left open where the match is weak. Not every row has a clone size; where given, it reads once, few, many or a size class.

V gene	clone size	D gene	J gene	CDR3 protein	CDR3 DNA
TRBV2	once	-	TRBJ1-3	CASSESSSLGNTIYF	TGTGCCAGCAGTGAATCGTCCTCTCTTGGAAACACCATATATTTT
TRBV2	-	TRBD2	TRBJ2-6	CASSLTSGGSGANVLTF	TGTGCCAGCAGTTTGACTAGCGGGGGCTCTGGGGCCAACGTCCTGACTTTC
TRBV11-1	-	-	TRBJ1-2	CASSEQGFGYTF	TGTGCCAGCAGCGAGCAGGGTTTTGGCTACACCTTC
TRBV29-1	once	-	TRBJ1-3	CSVQGLGNTIYF	TGCAGCGTTCAGGGTTTGGGAAACACCATATATTTT
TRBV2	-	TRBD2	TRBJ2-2	CASRREGNTGELFF	TGTGCCAGCAGGCGGGAGGGAAACACCGGGGAGCTGTTTTTT
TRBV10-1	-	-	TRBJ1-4	CASGPRQLTQGKLFF	TGCGCCAGCGGTCCTCGACAACTGACTCAGGGAAAACTGTTTTTT
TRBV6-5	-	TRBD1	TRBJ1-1	CASTLSGGENTEAFF	TGTGCCAGCACCCTATCAGGGGGCGAAAACACTGAAGCTTTCTTT
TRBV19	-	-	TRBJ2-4	CASSIWAPEGKNIQYF	TGTGCCAGTAGTATCTGGGCGCCGGAGGGCAAAAACATTCAGTACTTC
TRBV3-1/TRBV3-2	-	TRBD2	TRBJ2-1	CASSQDYPLAGAHNEQFF	TGTGCCAGCAGCCAAGATTACCCCCTAGCGGGAGCACACAATGAGCAGTTCTTC
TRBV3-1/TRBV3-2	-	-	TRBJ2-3	CASSHSTADTQYF	TGTGCCAGCAGCCACAGCACAGCAGATACGCAGTATTTT
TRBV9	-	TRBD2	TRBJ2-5	CASSVDLAGGQETQYF	TGTGCCAGCAGCGTAGACCTAGCGGGGGGTCAAGAGACCCAGTACTTC
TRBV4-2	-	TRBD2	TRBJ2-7	CASSQEGLAGGPSYEQYF	TGTGCCAGCAGCCAGGAGGGACTAGCGGGAGGGCCATCTTACGAGCAGTACTTC
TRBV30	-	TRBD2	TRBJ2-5	CAWSSGEETQYF	TGTGCCTGGAGTAGCGGGGAAGAGACCCAGTACTTC
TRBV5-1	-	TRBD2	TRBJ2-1	CASSLDQGLRTSGYNEQFF	TGCGCCAGCAGCTTGGATCAGGGACTCCGGACTAGCGGTTACAATGAGCAGTTCTTC
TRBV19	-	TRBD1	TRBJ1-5	CASSIQGAPSNQPQHF	TGTGCCAGTAGTATCCAGGGGGCACCTAGCAATCAGCCCCAGCATTTT
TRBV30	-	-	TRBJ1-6	CAPGRLNSPLHF	TGTGCCCCGGGACGATTGAATTCACCCCTCCACTTT
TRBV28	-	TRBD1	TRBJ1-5	CASRPHRGNQPQHF	TGTGCCAGCAGACCCCACAGGGGAAATCAGCCCCAGCATTTT
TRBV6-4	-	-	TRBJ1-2	CASSDMRRNGYTF	TGTGCCAGCAGTGATATGAGGCGAAATGGCTACACCTTC
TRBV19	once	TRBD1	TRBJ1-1	CASSPRGGTEAFF	TGTGCCAGTAGTCCCAGGGGGGGGACTGAAGCTTTCTTT
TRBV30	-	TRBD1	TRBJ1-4	CASATGNVEKLFF	TGTGCCTCCGCGACAGGGAATGTCGAAAAACTGTTTTTT
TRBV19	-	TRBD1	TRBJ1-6	CASRIQGQPNSPLHF	TGTGCCAGTAGGATACAGGGACAGCCAAATTCACCCCTCCACTTT
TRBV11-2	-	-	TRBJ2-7	CASSLEVAGATYEQYF	TGTGCCAGCAGCTTAGAGGTGGCAGGGGCCACCTACGAGCAGTACTTC
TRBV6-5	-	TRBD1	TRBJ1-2	CASRSGGSGYGYTF	TGTGCCAGCAGATCAGGGGGCTCGGGCTATGGCTACACCTTC
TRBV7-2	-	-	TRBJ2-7	CASTQRDTSYEQYF	TGTGCCAGCACCCAAAGGGACACCTCCTACGAGCAGTACTTC
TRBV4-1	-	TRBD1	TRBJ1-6	CASSQSRGNSPLHF	TGCGCCAGCAGCCAGAGCAGGGGGAATTCACCCCTCCACTTT
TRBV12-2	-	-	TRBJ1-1	CASRLADSGRLNTEAFF	TGTGCAAGTCGCTTAGCGGATTCGGGCAGACTGAACACTGAAGCTTTCTTT
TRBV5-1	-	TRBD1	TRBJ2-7	CASSTGTGSPEQYF	TGCGCCAGCAGCACCGGGACAGGGTCTCCGGAGCAGTACTTC
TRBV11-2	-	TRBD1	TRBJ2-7	CASSLDRGSPYEQYF	TGTGCCAGCAGCCTCGACAGGGGGTCCCCCTACGAGCAGTACTTC
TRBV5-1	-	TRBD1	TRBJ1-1	CASSPGQWGTEAFF	TGCGCCAGCAGCCCGGGACAGTGGGGCACTGAAGCTTTCTTT
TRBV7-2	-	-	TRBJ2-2	CASSLVVVRNTGELFF	TGTGCCAGCAGCTTAGTCGTGGTCCGGAACACCGGGGAGCTGTTTTTT
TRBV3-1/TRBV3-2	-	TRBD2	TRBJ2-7	CASSPSYPGLAGGLDEQYF	TGTGCCAGCAGCCCCTCATATCCGGGACTAGCGGGAGGTTTGGACGAGCAGTACTTC
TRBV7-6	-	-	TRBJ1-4	CASSLVIRTDLSTNEKLFF	TGTGCCAGCAGCTTAGTAATCCGGACAGACCTCTCAACTAATGAAAAACTGTTTTTT
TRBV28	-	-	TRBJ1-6	CATGRNYNSPLHF	TGTGCCACCGGCCGGAACTATAATTCACCCCTCCACTTT
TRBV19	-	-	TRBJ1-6	CASSIIGNSPLHF	TGTGCCAGTAGTATTATCGGGAATTCACCCCTCCACTTT
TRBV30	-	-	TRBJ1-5	CAWSVPYSNQPQHF	TGTGCCTGGAGTGTCCCCTATAGCAATCAGCCCCAGCATTTT
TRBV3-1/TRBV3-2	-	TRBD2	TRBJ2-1	CASSQHRGSGRALQFF	TGTGCCAGCAGCCAACATCGGGGAAGCGGGAGGGCCTTGCAGTTCTTC
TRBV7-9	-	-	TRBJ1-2	CASSPTDHYGYTF	TGTGCCAGCAGCCCAACAGATCACTATGGCTACACCTTC
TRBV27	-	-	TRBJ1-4	CASSSPGVTNEKLFF	TGTGCCAGCAGTTCCCCAGGTGTAACTAATGAAAAACTGTTTTTT
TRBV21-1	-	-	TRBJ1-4	CASSTPQGKYKLFF	TGTGCCAGCAGCACCCCACAGGGTAAGTACAAACTGTTTTTT
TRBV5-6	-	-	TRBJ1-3	CASSPAGHHNTIYF	TGTGCCAGCAGCCCCGCGGGACACCATAACACCATATATTTT
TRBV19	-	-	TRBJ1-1	CASSMGITEAFF	TGTGCCAGTAGTATGGGTATCACTGAAGCTTTCTTT
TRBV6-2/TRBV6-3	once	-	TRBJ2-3	CASSYSGRAGSNTQYF	TGTGCCAGCAGTTACTCGGGCAGGGCCGGTAGTAATACGCAGTATTTT
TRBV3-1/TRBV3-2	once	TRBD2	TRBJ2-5	CASSQRFGRGRETQYF	TGTGCCAGCAGCCAAAGATTTGGTCGCGGGAGAGAGACCCAGTACTTC
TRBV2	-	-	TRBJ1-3	CASREDSGNTIYF	TGTGCCAGCAGGGAGGACTCTGGAAACACCATATATTTT
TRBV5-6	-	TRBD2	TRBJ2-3	CASSLSRLAADTQYF	TGTGCCAGCAGCTTAAGTCGACTAGCCGCAGATACGCAGTATTTT
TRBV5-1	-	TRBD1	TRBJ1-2	CASSLDTTGGLGGYTF	TGCGCCAGCAGCTTGGATACGACAGGGGGCTTAGGAGGCTACACCTTC
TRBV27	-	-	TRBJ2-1	CASSLSAASEQFF	TGTGCCAGCAGTTTATCCGCCGCAAGTGAGCAGTTCTTC
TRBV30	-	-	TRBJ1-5	CACSGTFGQPQHF	TGTGCCTGCTCAGGGACATTTGGACAGCCCCAGCATTTT
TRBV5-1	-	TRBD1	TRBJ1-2	CASSFTQGINYGYTF	TGCGCCAGCAGCTTTACACAGGGGATAAACTATGGCTACACCTTC
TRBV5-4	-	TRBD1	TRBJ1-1	CASSRDGTDTEAFF	TGTGCCAGCAGCCGGGACGGGACAGACACTGAAGCTTTCTTT
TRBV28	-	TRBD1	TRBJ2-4	CASSTRQGTDIQYF	TGTGCCAGCAGTACCCGACAGGGGACGGACATTCAGTACTTC
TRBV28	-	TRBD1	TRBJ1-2	CASSLGQGVSYGYTF	TGTGCCAGCAGTCTCGGACAGGGGGTTTCCTATGGCTACACCTTC
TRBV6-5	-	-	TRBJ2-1	CASSYRETEQFF	TGTGCCAGCAGTTACCGGGAGACTGAGCAGTTCTTC